This TCR beta chain was obtained from a study of beta chain features in type 1 diabetes. Turning to the study itself: Healthy donors and patients showed comparable age, gender and cell yields. Study results and caveats: Shorter TCRB CDR3s, moderately but significantly so, marked every one of the four CD4+ subsets in Type 1 diabetes patients.

The authors sorted CD4+ naive, central memory, regulatory and stem cell-like memory cells via CD45RO/CCR7/CD25/CD127/CD95/CD27. With respect to this clone: What it recognizes is unknown.

Germline trimming cut 5 bases from V and 9 bases from J; bases unmatched to any gene: 3. The CDR3 extends over 11 amino acids. The germline gives CDR1 GTSNPN, CDR2 SVGIG (reference sequence). Of the isolated RNA, all was reverse transcribed, and so the sequenced material was expressed TCRB transcripts. TCRdb's copy holds only in-frame clones and misses some; the assay was immunoSEQ multiplex PCR. Among around 330,000 clones listed, about 11% were seen once. The rearrangement joins TRBV30 to TRBJ2-2; TRBD1 matches 7 bases. This receptor was taken from a woman aged 25 to 39 in good health. Sequenced input: naive CD4+ T cells from blood. The CDR3 region is CAWDRVRELFF. The CDR3 coding sequence is TGTGCCTGGGACAGGGTGCGGGAGCTGTTTTTT. The entire variable domain, with the rest obtained from reference TRBV30 and TRBJ2-2, is as follows: SQTIHQWPATLVQPVGSPLSLECTVEGTSNPNLYWYRQAAGRGLQLLFYSVGIGQISSEVPQNLSASRPQDRQFILSSKKLLLSDSGFYLCAWDRVRELFFGEGSRLTVL.